The source of this T cell receptor beta chain is a study of response to subunit inactivated influenza vaccine. The ends were cut back, 1 base at V and 9 bases at J, with 13 bases in the middle. In germline, CDR1 is SQVTM, CDR2 ANQGSEA. The length of the CDR3 is 13 residues. Study-level findings and limits: The authors proposed limited new T cell recruitment per seasonal influenza vaccination.

This clonotype was observed a handful of times. Its cognate antigen is unknown. One entry per CDR3 protein results from TCRdb running MiXCR on the RT-PCR reads. The sample holds around 580,000 distinct CDR3 sequences, 12% to 15% seen once. Sequencing used PBMCs from blood, obtained less than 13 days after vaccination. The genes are TRBV29-1 and TRBJ2-1; tentative D call: TRBD2 (6 bases). This TCR derives from a man aged 50-59 years who received an inactivated influenza vaccine. The CDR3 coding sequence is TGCAGCGTTGAAGCGGGAGTATCAGTTGAGCAGTTCTTC. Its protein product is CSVEAGVSVEQFF.